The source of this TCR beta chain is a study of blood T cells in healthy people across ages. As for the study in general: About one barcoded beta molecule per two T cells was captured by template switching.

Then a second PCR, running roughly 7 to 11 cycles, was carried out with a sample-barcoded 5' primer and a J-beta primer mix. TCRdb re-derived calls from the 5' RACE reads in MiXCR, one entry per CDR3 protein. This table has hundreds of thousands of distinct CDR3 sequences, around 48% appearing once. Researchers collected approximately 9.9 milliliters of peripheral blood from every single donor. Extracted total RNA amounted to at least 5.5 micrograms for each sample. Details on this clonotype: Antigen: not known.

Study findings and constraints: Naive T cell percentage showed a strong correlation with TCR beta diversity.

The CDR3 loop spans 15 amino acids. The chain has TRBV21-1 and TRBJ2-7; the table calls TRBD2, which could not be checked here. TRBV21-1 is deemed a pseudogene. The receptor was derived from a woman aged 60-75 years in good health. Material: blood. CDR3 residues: CASSKPGLPSYEQYF. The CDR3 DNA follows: TGTGCCAGCAGCAAACCGGGACTACCTTCCTACGAGCAGTACTTC.